The 12 T cell receptor beta chains listed next were all sequenced from one sample in a study of CDR3 diversity in severe acne. Each CDR3 protein is one row after TCRdb ran MiXCR on the PCR reads. The profile shows 85,000 to 120,000 distinct CDR3 sequences, more than 45% of them singletons. Sequencing was carried out using blood. These receptor sequences come from a male donor with acne.

The chain is built from TRBV25-1 and TRBJ2-3, with D possibly matching TRBD2 (5 bases). V was pared by 8 bases and J by 5 bases, with 17 bases between. Looked up from germline, CDR1 is MGHDK and CDR2 is SYGVNS. The CDR3 consists of 14 residues. The CDR3: CASDDGFAGDTQYF. CDR3 in DNA: TGTGCCAGCGATGATGGGTTCGCGGGAGATACGCAGTATTTT.

This clonotype was seen more than once but under ten times. V is TRBV7-3 and J is TRBJ1-1; a weak D match, TRBD1 (5 bases). CDR3 size: 15 residues. Trimming cost V 1 base and J 3 bases, with 12 bases left between them. The germline V gene has CDR1 SGHTA and CDR2 FQGTGA. CDR3 DNA: TGTGCCAGCAGCTTAAGCCATATGGGGGACACTGAAGCTTTCTTT. Encoded protein: CASSLSHMGDTEAFF.

The chain combines TRBV7-9 with TRBJ2-1; 12 bases align to TRBD2. V shed 4 bases, J shed 10 bases, and the junction held 8 bases outside the gene matches. This CDR3 comprises 15 residues. Germline V gives CDR1 SEHNR, CDR2 FQNEAQ (reference sequence). The CDR3 sequence: CASSWTSGTKGEQFF. In DNA form, the CDR3 reads TGTGCCAGCAGCTGGACTAGCGGGACAAAAGGGGAGCAGTTCTTC.

The chain combines TRBV7-9 with TRBJ2-1, with TRBD2 identical over 11 bases. After removal of 5 bases from V and 7 bases from J, the junction contained 10 bases not matched to a gene. There are 16 residues in the CDR3. Germline CDR1 is SEHNR and CDR2 is FQNEAQ (reference sequence). The CDR3 is CASSEKIAGGLNEQFF. DNA for the CDR3: TGTGCCAGCAGCGAAAAGATAGCGGGAGGGCTAAATGAGCAGTTCTTC. Looking up the rest from reference TRBV7-9 and TRBJ2-1 gives the full variable domain: DTGVSQNPRHKITKRGQNVTFRCDPISEHNRLYWYRQTLGQGPEFLTYFQNEAQLEKSRLLSDRFSAERPKGSFSTLEIQRTEQGDSAMYLCASSEKIAGGLNEQFFGPGTRLTVL.

This clonotype was picked up a small number of times. CDR3 sequence reads: CASAGTSGIPEQFF. The CDR3 DNA reads TGTGCCAGCGCCGGGACTAGCGGGATCCCTGAGCAGTTCTTC. The J gene is TRBJ2-1, the V gene TRBV27; 13 bases are shared with TRBD2. Germline V gene data show CDR1 as MNHEY and CDR2 as SMNVEV (reference sequence). The CDR3 consists of 14 residues. After removal of 8 bases from V and 9 bases from J, the junction contained 7 bases not matched to a gene.

This clonotype is deemed medium-sized. J is TRBJ2-1 and V is TRBV19; 14 bases line up with TRBD2. The CDR3 is made up of 15 amino acids. Germline V gene data show CDR1 as LNHDA and CDR2 as SQIVND (reference sequence). Trimming at V came to 4 bases and at J to 9 bases, leaving 5 bases not matched to a gene. The CDR3 DNA reads as TGTGCCAGTAGTACGGGGACTAGCGGGAGTGTTGAGCAGTTCTTC. It specifies CASSTGTSGSVEQFF.

The sample holds many counts of this clonotype. The chain recombines TRBV5-5 with TRBJ2-1, with a tentative D call TRBD2 (5 bases). The V gene lost 5 bases and the J gene lost 4 bases, with 16 bases spanning the gap. The CDR3 consists of 15 residues. Germline values: CDR1 SGHKS, CDR2 YYEKEE (reference sequence). Here the CDR3 reads CASSYSRRGYNEQFF. CDR3 sequence (DNA): TGTGCCAGCAGTTACTCGCGGCGCGGGTACAATGAGCAGTTCTTC.

This clonotype showed up many times. The rearrangement links TRBV7-3 to TRBJ2-1, with TRBD2 identical over 9 bases. V was clipped by 4 bases and J by 9 bases; unmatched bases: 4. The CDR3 runs to 13 residues. Germline V gene sequence: CDR1 SGHTA, CDR2 FQGTGA. CDR3: CASSWASGIEQFF. The CDR3 nucleotides read TGTGCCAGCAGCTGGGCTAGCGGGATTGAGCAGTTCTTC.

The J gene is TRBJ1-5, the V gene TRBV4-3; possible D gene TRBD1, 5 bases. CDR3 size: 15 residues. The V and J ends lost 1 base and 1 base respectively, with 8 bases between them. CDR1 is LGHNA, CDR2 YSLEER, per germline. The CDR3 DNA sequence: TGCGCCAGCAGCCAAGGGCAGGGAAGCAATCAGCCCCAGCATTTT. Protein: CASSQGQGSNQPQHF.

This clonotype has just one count. The chain couples TRBV10-3 to TRBJ2-6; D may be TRBD1 (6 bases). V lost 7 bases and J 5 bases, leaving 15 bases between the germline ends. The CDR3 contains 15 residues. Germline CDR1 is ENHRY and CDR2 is SYGVKD. The CDR3 coding sequence is TGTGCCATCAATGAAATACAGGGTAGGGCCAACGTCCTGACTTTC. It encodes CAINEIQGRANVLTF.

The genes are TRBV7-2 and TRBJ2-7; no firm D call. In germline, CDR1 is SGHTA, CDR2 FQGNSA. V was pared by 3 bases and J by 7 bases, with 13 bases between. This CDR3 comprises 13 residues. The CDR3 nucleotides are TGTGCCAGCAGCTTCTCCCTCACCGGGGAGCAGTACTTC. This gives the protein CASSFSLTGEQYF.

This clonotype has just one count. The chain employs TRBV10-2 and TRBJ1-1; D unresolved. With 4 bases removed from V and 2 bases from J, the gap between germline ends came to 14 bases. This CDR3 comprises 15 residues. From germline, CDR1 is WSHSY and CDR2 SAAADI. The CDR3 DNA follows: TGCGCCAGCAGTGTAACAGAAATTCTAAACACTGAAGCTTTCTTT. Protein: CASSVTEILNTEAFF.